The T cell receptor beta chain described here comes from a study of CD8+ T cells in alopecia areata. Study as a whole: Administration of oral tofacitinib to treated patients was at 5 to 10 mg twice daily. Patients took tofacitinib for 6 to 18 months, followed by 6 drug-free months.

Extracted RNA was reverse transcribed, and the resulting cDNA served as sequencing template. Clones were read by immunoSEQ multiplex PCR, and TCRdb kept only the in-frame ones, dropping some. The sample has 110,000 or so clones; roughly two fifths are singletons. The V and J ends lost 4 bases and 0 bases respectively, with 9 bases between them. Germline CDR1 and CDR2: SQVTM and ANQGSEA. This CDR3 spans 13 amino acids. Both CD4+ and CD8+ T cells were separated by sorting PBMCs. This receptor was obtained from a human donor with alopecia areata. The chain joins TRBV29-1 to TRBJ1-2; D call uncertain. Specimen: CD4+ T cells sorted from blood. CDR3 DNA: TGCAGCGTTGGGGTTGGGGCTAACTATGGCTACACCTTC. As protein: CSVGVGANYGYTF.